This record concerns one T cell receptor (beta chain) sequence. The antigen is unknown. The CDR3 is made up of 13 amino acids. The V gene lost 4 bases and the J gene lost 3 bases, with 10 bases spanning the gap. Germline-derived CDR1 and CDR2 are MGHDK and SYGVNS. The data are from a study of cytomegalovirus exposure and HLA in healthy donors. Study details: Most donors, around 81% of a few hundred genotyped, fell in the Caucasian-associated ancestry cluster.

With 60 Vbeta and 13 Jbeta primers, the PCR was carried out. Sequenced by immunoSEQ multiplex PCR; TCRdb stores in-frame clones only, minus some. In all, the sample yields under 65,000 clones. Overall study findings and caveats: Presence/absence analyses supposed approximately even sequencing depth among donors. The authors later found HLA-associated TCR beta chains more clonally expanded than equally common others. V- and J-gene trimming of TCR beta was linked (in a later analysis) to a missense DCLRE1C variant.

This TCR was recovered from a woman between 40 and 55 years old in good health and CMV-seronegative. V and J are TRBV25-1 and TRBJ2-7, with a possible D match to TRBD1 (5 bases). Sequencing was performed on PBMCs. CDR3 protein: CASSGAGLYEQYF. CDR3 DNA: TGTGCCAGCAGTGGAGCAGGGCTCTACGAGCAGTACTTC.